This T cell receptor beta chain was identified in a study of cytomegalovirus exposure and HLA in healthy donors. Background on the study: A data release that came early held approximately 85 million unique TCRs from HLA-typed donors.

On this clone: Its antigen is currently unknown.

Study results and limitations: When presence/absence was analysed, sequencing depth was taken to be roughly uniform across donors.

CDR3 size: 14 residues. Germline assignment: CDR1 KGHSH and CDR2 LQKENI. The junction had 5 bases not matched to a gene; V was cut back by 2 bases and J by 5 bases. Primers for the PCR totalled 60 Vbeta and 13 Jbeta. Assay used: immunoSEQ multiplex PCR; TCRdb lists only in-frame clones, some missing. The sample totals 100,000 to 150,000 clones. Sequencing input: PBMCs. The rearrangement joins TRBV18 to TRBJ1-1, with 7 bases that match TRBD1. The receptor comes from a woman aged 40 to 50 in good health and CMV-seronegative. The CDR3, as DNA: TGTGCCAGCTCACCAGCGGCAGGGGGGACTGAAGCTTTCTTT. It codes for CASSPAAGGTEAFF. Supplemented by reference TRBV18 and TRBJ1-1, the full variable domain reads NAGVMQNPRHLVRRRGQEARLRCSPMKGHSHVYWYRQLPEEGLKFMVYLQKENIIDESGMPKERFSAEFPKEGPSILRIQQVVRGDSAAYFCASSPAAGGTEAFFGQGTRLTVV.